The 29 T cell receptor beta chains below come from one sample, sequenced in a study of response to subunit inactivated influenza vaccine. MiXCR was run by TCRdb on the RT-PCR reads, yielding one entry per CDR3 protein. Seen here are 500,000 to 650,000 distinct CDR3 sequences, around 8% observed once, and the top ten hold roughly 13%. The sample was PBMCs from blood, taken around 25 months after vaccination. The receptor source for this set is a man in his fifties or sixties who received an inactivated influenza vaccine.

The sample holds a few counts of this clonotype. This chain connects TRBV4-2 to TRBJ2-1; 8 bases are shared with TRBD1. With V trimmed by 1 base and J by 4 bases, 6 bases remained unmatched. This CDR3 spans 16 amino acids. Germline V gives CDR1 LGHNA, CDR2 YNFKEQ. In DNA form, the CDR3 reads TGTGCCAGCAGCCAAGTTGCTGGGACAGGTTACAATGAGCAGTTCTTC. Protein sequence: CASSQVAGTGYNEQFF.

This chain links TRBV20-1 with TRBJ2-1, with D perhaps being TRBD1 or TRBD2 (5 bases each). The CDR3 loop spans 16 amino acids. V lost 6 bases, J lost 0 bases, and 18 bases lay in between. CDR1 and CDR2 (germline): DFQATT, SNEGSKA (reference sequence). The CDR3 reads CSAWGRGPGSYNEQFF. CDR3 coding DNA: TGCAGTGCCTGGGGCCGGGGCCCCGGCTCCTACAATGAGCAGTTCTTC.

A few counts support this clonotype. The chain couples TRBV6-5 to TRBJ2-1, with TRBD2 matching 11 bases. Germline-derived CDR1 and CDR2 are MNHEY and SVGAGI. This CDR3 contains 15 residues. The junction had 5 bases not matched to a gene; V was cut back by 4 bases and J by 6 bases. CDR3 DNA sequence: TGTGCCAGCAGTTTACTAGCGGGGGCGACCAATGAGCAGTTCTTC. As protein: CASSLLAGATNEQFF.

This clonotype was picked up a small number of times. V and J are TRBV12-3 or TRBV12-4 and TRBJ2-3; no clear D. The CDR3 covers 14 residues. The V end lost 2 bases, the J end lost 3 bases, and 9 bases lay between the germline ends. CDR3 in amino acids: CASSLMGYTDTQYF. CDR3 nucleotide sequence: TGTGCCAGCAGTTTAATGGGCTATACAGATACGCAGTATTTT.

This clonotype has more than one count but fewer than ten. The chain joins TRBV7-2 to TRBJ2-7, with 7 bases fitting TRBD1. The CDR3 extends over 13 amino acids. The V gene's germline CDR1 is SGHTA and CDR2 FQGNSA. With V trimmed by 5 bases and J by 6 bases, 7 bases remained unmatched. CDR3 DNA: TGTGCCAGCAGCCCTGACCCAGGGGGCGAGCAGTACTTC. This encodes CASSPDPGGEQYF.

This clonotype came up many times. This sequence joins TRBV24-1 and TRBJ2-5, with 9 bases identical to TRBD1. V lost 3 bases and J lost 5; bases outside the gene matches: 9. Germline V gives CDR1 KGHDR, CDR2 SFDVKD. This CDR3 spans 16 amino acids. The CDR3 coding sequence is TGTGCCACCAGTGATGCCGGGACAGGGAGGGAGGAGACCCAGTACTTC. Translation gives CATSDAGTGREETQYF.

J is TRBJ2-5 and V is TRBV28; 12 nucleotides agree with TRBD1. The length of the CDR3 is 16 residues. Germline trimming cut 5 bases from V and 5 bases from J; bases unmatched to any gene: 9. Germline V gene data show CDR1 as MDHEN and CDR2 as SYDVKM. Here the CDR3 reads CASSPSGTGGFETQYF. The CDR3 DNA follows: TGTGCCAGCAGTCCGAGCGGGACAGGGGGCTTTGAGACCCAGTACTTC. The complete variable domain, with remaining parts taken from reference TRBV28 and TRBJ2-5, reads DVKVTQSSRYLVKRTGEKVFLECVQDMDHENMFWYRQDPGLGLRLIYFSYDVKMKEKGDIPEGYSVSREKKERFSLILESASTNQTSMYLCASSPSGTGGFETQYFGPGTRLLVL.

This clonotype showed up just a few times. The V gene is TRBV5-1, the J gene TRBJ2-2; D uncertain. With 5 bases removed from V and 6 bases from J, the gap between germline ends came to 8 bases. Per the germline V gene, CDR1 is SGHRS and CDR2 is YFSETQ. CDR3 size: 12 residues. In DNA form, the CDR3 reads TGCGCCAGCAGTTCTGCCCCCGGGGAGCTGTTTTTT. Translated: CASSSAPGELFF.

This clonotype has more than one count but fewer than ten. The gene calls are TRBV5-1 and TRBJ1-5; D is uncertain. The CDR3 extends over 15 amino acids. Germline V gene data show CDR1 as SGHRS and CDR2 as YFSETQ. Trimming took 0 bases from V and 6 from J, leaving 13 bases between them. The DNA for the CDR3 is TGCGCCAGCAGCTTGGTCGGTAACCCGGGTCAGCCCCAGCATTTT. Amino acid sequence: CASSLVGNPGQPQHF.

This clonotype was counted a few times. The rearrangement joins TRBV11-2 to TRBJ2-2; possibly TRBD2 for D (5 bases). The V and J ends lost 0 bases and 8 bases respectively, with 13 bases between them. Germline CDR1 SGHAT, CDR2 FQNNGV. The length of the CDR3 is 15 residues. CDR3 DNA: TGTGCCAGCAGCTTAGAAGCGGTCACAAGGGGGGAGCTGTTTTTT. Translating gives CASSLEAVTRGELFF.

This clonotype has only a few counts. The chain employs TRBV4-3 and TRBJ1-2; D is unresolved. In germline, CDR1 is LGHNA, CDR2 YSLEER. The V gene lost 0 bases and the J gene lost 5 bases, with 13 bases spanning the gap. This CDR3 has 15 residues. The CDR3 nucleotides are TGCGCCAGCAGCCAAGATCTGGCGAGCGGGTATGGCTACACCTTC. Its protein product is CASSQDLASGYGYTF.

The chain carries TRBV5-1 and TRBJ1-1; no clear D gene. The CDR3 length is 13 residues. From germline, CDR1 is SGHRS and CDR2 YFSETQ. Trimming took 4 bases from V and 2 from J, leaving 9 bases between them. The CDR3: CASSPNSNTEAFF. CDR3 DNA sequence: TGCGCCAGCAGCCCTAACAGCAACACTGAAGCTTTCTTT.

The chain employs TRBV10-2 and TRBJ1-3; no clear D gene. This CDR3 is 15 amino acids long. The germline gives CDR1 WSHSY, CDR2 SAAADI. Trimming stripped 4 bases from V and 0 bases from J, with 10 bases between. As DNA, the CDR3 is TGCGCCAGCAGTGCGGCGGGAACCTCTGGAAACACCATATATTTT. This gives the protein CASSAAGTSGNTIYF.

The rearrangement uses TRBV4-3 and TRBJ2-7, with D unclear. The V end lost 1 base, the J end lost 3 bases, and 7 bases lay between the germline ends. The CDR3 loop spans 13 amino acids. CDR1 is LGHNA and CDR2 is YSLEER in the germline V gene. The CDR3: CASSQGKDYEQYF. CDR3 bases: TGCGCCAGCAGCCAAGGCAAGGACTACGAGCAGTACTTC.

V usage is TRBV7-2 and J usage is TRBJ2-3, with 8 bases identical to TRBD2. After removal of 1 base from V and 4 bases from J, the junction contained 7 bases not matched to a gene. Germline V gene lookup returns CDR1 SGHTA and CDR2 FQGNSA. The CDR3 consists of 16 residues. The CDR3 region is CASSLGVGGASDTQYF. The CDR3 nucleotides read TGTGCCAGCAGCTTAGGGGTCGGGGGGGCGTCAGATACGCAGTATTTT.

This clonotype was observed a handful of times. The chain couples TRBV20-1 to TRBJ1-2; 9 nucleotides agree with TRBD1. CDR1 and CDR2 (germline): DFQATT, SNEGSKA (reference sequence). V was pared by 5 bases and J by 4 bases, with 8 bases of the junction left unmatched. The CDR3 has 14 residues. In DNA form, the CDR3 reads TGCAGTGCTGGCAGGGGACAGGGTGTCTATGGCTACACCTTC. Protein sequence: CSAGRGQGVYGYTF.

This sequence joins TRBV3-1 and TRBJ1-1; 9 nucleotides line up with TRBD1. Germline V CDR1 and CDR2: LGHDT, YNNKEL (reference sequence). J was trimmed by 7 bases and V by 4 bases; bases with no gene match: 13. The CDR3 totals 16 residues. CDR3 protein: CASSPRGQGKSFEAFF. As DNA, the CDR3 is TGTGCCAGCAGCCCTCGGGGACAGGGAAAAAGTTTTGAAGCTTTCTTT.

This clonotype has only a few counts. The V call is TRBV7-9, the J call TRBJ1-4, with TRBD1 as a possible D gene (5 bases). V was cut by 6 bases and J by 5 bases, with 19 bases left in between. Germline CDR1 reads SEHNR; CDR2 reads FQNEAQ (reference sequence). This CDR3 is built from 16 residues. The CDR3 loop reads CASRQGVSAGNEKLFF. The CDR3 region has the DNA TGTGCCAGCAGGCAGGGAGTTTCCGCAGGCAATGAAAAACTGTTTTTT.

This clonotype was seen many times. The genes are TRBV5-5 and TRBJ2-5, with 8 bases matching TRBD2. The germline CDR1 and CDR2 sequences are SGHKS and YYEKEE (reference sequence). This CDR3 comprises 15 residues. V gave up 4 bases and J gave up 5 bases; unmatched junction bases: 10. The CDR3 loop reads CASSPSSGWSETQYF. CDR3 coding DNA: TGTGCCAGCAGCCCCTCTAGCGGGTGGTCGGAGACCCAGTACTTC.

V and J are TRBV29-1 and TRBJ2-7, with D perhaps TRBD2 (6 bases). The V end lost 6 bases, the J end lost 9 bases, and 21 bases lay between the germline ends. Germline V lookup: CDR1 SQVTM, CDR2 ANQGSEA. The CDR3 sequence is 13 residues long. The CDR3 sequence: CSVVKTSSARQYF. For the CDR3, the DNA is TGCAGCGTGGTGAAGACTTCTAGCGCCAGGCAGTACTTC.

Many counts were recorded for this clonotype. The chain employs TRBV28 and TRBJ1-6; 9 bases align to TRBD1. This CDR3 has 16 residues. The V gene's germline CDR1 is MDHEN and CDR2 SYDVKM. The junction had 9 bases not matched to a gene; V was cut back by 5 bases and J by 7 bases. The CDR3 here is CASSITGTGYNSPLHF. CDR3 bases: TGTGCCAGCAGTATAACCGGGACAGGGTACAATTCACCCCTCCACTTT.

The chain employs TRBV6-1 and TRBJ1-1; no firm D call. Trimming left V 5 bases short and J 10 bases short, with 17 bases between. CDR1 is MNHNS, CDR2 SASEGT, per germline. This CDR3 has 13 amino acids. The CDR3 DNA sequence: TGTGCCAGCAGTAAGCAGCCCCGGATGAGAGCTTTCTTT. This translates into CASSKQPRMRAFF.

This clonotype was recorded many times. The chain carries TRBV5-1 and TRBJ2-1; D may be TRBD1 (6 bases). The germline CDR1 and CDR2 sequences are SGHRS and YFSETQ. The V and J ends lost 0 bases and 3 bases respectively, with 10 bases between them. CDR3 length equals 15 residues. This CDR3 is CASSLAGQYYNEQFF. DNA of the CDR3: TGCGCCAGCAGCTTGGCTGGACAGTACTACAATGAGCAGTTCTTC.

V usage is TRBV3-1 and J usage is TRBJ2-7, with D hard to call. The CDR3 is 13 amino acids. The V end lost 1 base, the J end lost 6 bases, and 10 bases lay between the germline ends. Per germline, CDR1 LGHDT and CDR2 YNNKEL (reference sequence). CDR3 in amino acids: CASSQGLGREQYF. CDR3 nucleotides: TGTGCCAGCAGCCAAGGGCTCGGGCGCGAGCAGTACTTC.

This clonotype was found many times. The rearrangement uses TRBV4-1 and TRBJ2-3; maybe TRBD2 (5 bases). This CDR3 spans 15 amino acids. The V gene lost 0 bases and the J gene lost 11 bases, with 18 bases spanning the gap. CDR1 and CDR2 from the germline V gene are MGHRA and YSYEKL. In nucleotides, the CDR3 is TGCGCCAGCAGCCAAGAGGCGACTACCCCAAGGGAGCAGTATTTT. Encoded protein: CASSQEATTPREQYF.

V gene TRBV5-1 combines with J gene TRBJ2-5; unclear D gene. The CDR3 is 15 residues long. Germline CDR1 and CDR2: SGHRS and YFSETQ. V lost 0 bases and J lost 4, with 13 bases in between. In nucleotides, the CDR3 is TGCGCCAGCAGCTTGGATGGCCAGGATGGAGAGACCCAGTACTTC. It is translated as CASSLDGQDGETQYF.

The J gene is TRBJ2-3, the V gene TRBV10-3; 11 bases are shared with TRBD2. Trimming at V came to 6 bases and at J to 0 bases, leaving 5 bases not matched to a gene. This CDR3 contains 16 residues. The germline gives CDR1 ENHRY, CDR2 SYGVKD. CDR3 region: CAISPGTSGSTDTQYF. In DNA, the CDR3 is TGTGCCATCAGCCCCGGGACTAGCGGTAGCACAGATACGCAGTATTTT.

The genes are TRBV5-1 and TRBJ2-7; D is uncertain. The V and J ends lost 0 bases and 5 bases respectively, with 12 bases between them. The V gene's germline CDR1 is SGHRS and CDR2 YFSETQ. CDR3 size: 14 residues. The CDR3 coding sequence is TGCGCCAGCAGCTTGGCCGGAGACGTCGACGAGCAGTACTTC. Its translation: CASSLAGDVDEQYF.

This clonotype was detected ten times or more. This CDR3 is CASSSGGGEQYF. DNA for the CDR3: TGTGCCAGCAGTTCTGGGGGCGGCGAGCAGTACTTC. The rearrangement uses TRBV12-3 or TRBV12-4 and TRBJ2-7; possible D gene TRBD1, 6 bases. There are 12 residues in the CDR3. The V end lost 4 bases, the J end lost 6 bases, and 10 bases lay between the germline ends.